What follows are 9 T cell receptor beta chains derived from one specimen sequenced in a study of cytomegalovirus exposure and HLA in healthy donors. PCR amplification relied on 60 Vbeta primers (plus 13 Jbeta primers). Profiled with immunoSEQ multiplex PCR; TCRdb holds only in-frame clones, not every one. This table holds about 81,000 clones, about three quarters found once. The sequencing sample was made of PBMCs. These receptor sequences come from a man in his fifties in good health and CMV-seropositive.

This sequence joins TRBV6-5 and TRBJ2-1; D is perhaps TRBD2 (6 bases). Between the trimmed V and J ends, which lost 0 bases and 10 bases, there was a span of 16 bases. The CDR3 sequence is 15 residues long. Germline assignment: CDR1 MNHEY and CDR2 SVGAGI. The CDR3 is CASSYSREGINEQFF. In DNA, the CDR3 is TGTGCCAGCAGTTACTCGCGGGAAGGAATAAACGAGCAGTTCTTC.

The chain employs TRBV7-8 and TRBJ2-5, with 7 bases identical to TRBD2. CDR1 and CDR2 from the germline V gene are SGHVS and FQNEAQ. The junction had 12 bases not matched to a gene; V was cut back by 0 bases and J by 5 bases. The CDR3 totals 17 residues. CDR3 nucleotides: TGTGCCAGCAGCTTAGCCGGGGGGTCAGGGACGCGGGAGACCCAGTACTTC. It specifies CASSLAGGSGTRETQYF.

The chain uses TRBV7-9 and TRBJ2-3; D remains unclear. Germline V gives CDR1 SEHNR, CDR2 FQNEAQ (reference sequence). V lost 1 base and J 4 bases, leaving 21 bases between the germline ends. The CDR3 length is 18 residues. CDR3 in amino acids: CASSLGVQAFGIADTQYF. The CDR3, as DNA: TGTGCCAGCAGCTTAGGGGTTCAGGCATTCGGAATAGCAGATACGCAGTATTTT. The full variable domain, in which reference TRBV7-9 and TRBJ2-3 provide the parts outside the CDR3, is DTGVSQNPRHKITKRGQNVTFRCDPISEHNRLYWYRQTLGQGPEFLTYFQNEAQLEKSRLLSDRFSAERPKGSFSTLEIQRTEQGDSAMYLCASSLGVQAFGIADTQYFGPGTRLTVL.

The CDR3 sequence is CASSPRPPELFPSADTQYF. CDR3 nucleotide sequence: TGTGCCAGCAGCCCCCGTCCCCCTGAGCTATTCCCATCGGCAGATACGCAGTATTTT. This chain connects TRBV11-3 to TRBJ2-3; D uncertain. Trimming left V 5 bases short and J 4 bases short, with 28 bases between. Germline CDR1 is SGHNT and CDR2 is YENEEA. The CDR3 spans 19 residues.

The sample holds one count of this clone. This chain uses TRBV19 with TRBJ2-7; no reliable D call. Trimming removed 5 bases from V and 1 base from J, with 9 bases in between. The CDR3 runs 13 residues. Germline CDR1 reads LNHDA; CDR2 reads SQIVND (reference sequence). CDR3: CASSPPGSYEQYF. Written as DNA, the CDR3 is TGTGCCAGTAGTCCGCCAGGTTCCTACGAGCAGTACTTC.

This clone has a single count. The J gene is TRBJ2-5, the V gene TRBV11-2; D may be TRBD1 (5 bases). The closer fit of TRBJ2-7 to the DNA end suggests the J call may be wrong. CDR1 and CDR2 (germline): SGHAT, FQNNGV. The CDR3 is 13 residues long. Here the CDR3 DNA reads TGTGCCAGCAGCTTGGTGAGACAGTACGAGCAGTACTTC. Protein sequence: CASSLVRQYEQYF.

The DNA of the CDR3 is TGCGCCAGCAGTTTACGTCAGGGGCAGCGGACGTCAGATACGCAGTATTTT. This translates into CASSLRQGQRTSDTQYF. V gene TRBV5-1 combines with J gene TRBJ2-3, with D possibly TRBD1 on 6 matching bases. Looked up from germline, CDR1 is SGHRS and CDR2 is YFSETQ. Trimming took off 5 bases at V and 4 bases at J, with 23 bases between the two ends. CDR3 length equals 17 residues.

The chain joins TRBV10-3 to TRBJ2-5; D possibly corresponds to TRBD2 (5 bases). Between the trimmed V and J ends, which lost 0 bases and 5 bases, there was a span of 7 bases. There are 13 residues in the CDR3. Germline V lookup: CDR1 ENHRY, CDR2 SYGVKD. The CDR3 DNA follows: TGTGCCATCAGTGAGTCACGCGGGGAGACCCAGTACTTC. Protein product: CAISESRGETQYF.

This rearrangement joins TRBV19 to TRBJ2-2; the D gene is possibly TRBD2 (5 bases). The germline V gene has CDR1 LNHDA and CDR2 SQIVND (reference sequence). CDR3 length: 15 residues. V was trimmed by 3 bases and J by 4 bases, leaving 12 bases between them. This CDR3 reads CASSIGLATTGELFF. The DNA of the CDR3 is TGTGCCAGTAGTATCGGGTTAGCGACCACCGGGGAGCTGTTTTTT.